Shown below are 18 T cell receptor beta chains from a single sample sequenced in a study of blood T cell repertoires in COVID-19. This table comes from immunoSEQ multiplex PCR, and its TCRdb copy is limited to in-frame clones, with some not included. The profile shows about 200,000 clones, about 90% of them singletons. Sequencing was carried out using peripheral blood. The origin of the receptors is a woman in her sixties or seventies with acute or convalescent COVID-19.

This clone has only a few counts. The chain couples TRBV28 to TRBJ1-3, with no clear D. Germline CDR1 reads MDHEN; CDR2 reads SYDVKM. V lost 6 bases, J lost 0 bases, and 18 bases lay in between. This CDR3 has 17 amino acids. CDR3 protein: CASRKSGGGSSGNTIYF. The CDR3 nucleotides are TGTGCCAGCAGAAAAAGTGGCGGTGGGAGCTCTGGAAACACCATATATTTT.

The V call is TRBV10-1, the J call TRBJ2-2; perhaps TRBD1 as D (6 bases). CDR1 is WNHNN and CDR2 is SYGVQD in the germline V gene (reference sequence). CDR3 length: 10 amino acids. V lost 8 bases and J lost 8, with 6 bases in between. CDR3 sequence reads: CASGQGELFF. CDR3 DNA: TGCGCCAGCGGACAGGGGGAGCTGTTTTTT.

This clone came up a few times. The J gene is TRBJ2-1, the V gene TRBV4-1; TRBD2 is a possible D gene (6 bases). Germline V lookup: CDR1 MGHRA, CDR2 YSYEKL. V lost 6 bases and J lost 7, with 25 bases in between. This CDR3 region has 17 residues. CDR3 region: CASRLGTYPGAMNEQFF. CDR3 DNA: TGCGCCAGCAGACTTGGGACCTATCCGGGAGCCATGAATGAGCAGTTCTTC.

The rearrangement joins TRBV6-5 to TRBJ2-1; TRBD1 agrees at 8 bases. The CDR3 is 12 residues long. Germline V gives CDR1 MNHEY, CDR2 SVGAGI. Trimming cost V 6 bases and J 6 bases; bases outside gene matches: 1. The CDR3 DNA is TGTGCCAGCAGGGGACAGGCCAATGAGCAGTTCTTC. Protein: CASRGQANEQFF.

This clone came up a few times. The chain carries TRBV10-3 and TRBJ1-3; 7 bases agree with TRBD1. This CDR3 spans 13 amino acids. J was trimmed by 4 bases and V by 3 bases; bases with no gene match: 0. Germline CDR1 and CDR2: ENHRY and SYGVKD. CDR3 sequence (DNA): TGTGCCATCAGTGAACAGGGGGGAAACACCATATATTTT. Protein sequence: CAISEQGGNTIYF.

The chain has TRBV6-5 and TRBJ1-4; 9 bases align to TRBD1. V dropped 6 bases and J dropped 10; count of bases not matched to a gene: 12. Germline CDR1 reads MNHEY; CDR2 reads SVGAGI. There are 15 residues in the CDR3. The CDR3 DNA reads as TGTGCCAGCAGCTTCCGGACAGGGGACTATGGAAAACTGTTTTTT. It is translated as CASSFRTGDYGKLFF.

This chain links TRBV7-2 with TRBJ2-1, with 8 bases identical to TRBD1. The length of the CDR3 is 15 residues. J lost 6 bases, V lost 3 bases, and 7 bases had no gene match. Germline CDR1 is SGHTA and CDR2 is FQGNSA. CDR3 region: CASSFWTGLINEQFF. DNA of the CDR3: TGTGCCAGCAGCTTCTGGACAGGGCTCATCAATGAGCAGTTCTTC.

V usage is TRBV9 and J usage is TRBJ1-3; 8 bases line up with TRBD1. CDR1 and CDR2 from the germline V gene are SGDLS and YYNGEE. The CDR3 loop spans 15 amino acids. The junction had 6 bases not matched to a gene; V was cut back by 2 bases and J by 5 bases. CDR3 DNA sequence: TGTGCCAGCAGCGTTATGCAGGGGGCAAGAAACACCATATATTTT. It is translated as CASSVMQGARNTIYF.

This chain joins TRBV28 and TRBJ2-6, with D possibly being TRBD2 (5 bases). From germline, CDR1 is MDHEN and CDR2 SYDVKM. V dropped 0 bases and J dropped 3 bases, with 9 bases sitting between them. The CDR3 spans 16 residues. This chain's CDR3 is CASSLWNGVGANVLTF. Written as DNA, the CDR3 is TGTGCCAGCAGTTTATGGAACGGGGTTGGGGCCAACGTCCTGACTTTC.

J is TRBJ2-7 and V is TRBV6-2 or TRBV6-3; weak D call: TRBD1 (6 bases). Germline V CDR1 and CDR2: MNHEY, SVGEGT. The V gene lost 2 bases and the J gene lost 6 bases, with 17 bases spanning the gap. The CDR3 loop spans 15 amino acids. CDR3 in DNA: TGTGCCAGCAGTTACCGTCGACAGGAAGTGGGCGAGCAGTACTTC. It codes for CASSYRRQEVGEQYF.

This chain links TRBV19 with TRBJ2-1; D perhaps matches TRBD1 (6 bases). The CDR3 is 15 amino acids. V shed 6 bases and J shed 4 bases, with 16 bases lying between them. Per germline, CDR1 LNHDA and CDR2 SQIVND (reference sequence). The CDR3 region has the DNA TGTGCCAGTAGAGGACGACAGGTCCCTTACAATGAGCAGTTCTTC. Its protein is CASRGRQVPYNEQFF.

The chain recombines TRBV19 with TRBJ2-7, with a possible D match to TRBD2 (5 bases). Germline values: CDR1 LNHDA, CDR2 SQIVND (reference sequence). Trimming removed 5 bases at V and 3 bases at J, with 11 bases between. There are 13 residues in the CDR3. CDR3 amino acids: CASSWPGSYEQYF. The CDR3 nucleotides read TGTGCCAGTAGTTGGCCGGGAAGCTACGAGCAGTACTTC.

The DNA of the CDR3 is TGTGCCAGCAGCACGGGGGGCACGTATAGGACAGATACGCAGTATTTT. Protein product: CASSTGGTYRTDTQYF. V and J are TRBV5-5 and TRBJ2-3; maybe TRBD2 (7 bases). The CDR3 contains 16 residues. The germline gives CDR1 SGHKS, CDR2 YYEKEE (reference sequence). The V gene lost 4 bases and the J gene lost 3 bases, with 18 bases spanning the gap.

The chain carries TRBV5-6 and TRBJ1-6, with a weak D call TRBD1 (6 bases). This CDR3 spans 17 amino acids. Per germline, CDR1 SGHDT and CDR2 YYEEEE. V gave up 0 bases and J gave up 0 bases, with 10 bases separating them. The CDR3 spells CASSLGGQRSYNSPLHF. The DNA of the CDR3 is TGTGCCAGCAGCTTGGGGGGGCAGCGCTCCTATAATTCACCCCTCCACTTT.

The J gene is TRBJ1-6, the V gene TRBV11-2, with D perhaps TRBD1 (6 bases). Germline-derived CDR1 and CDR2 are SGHAT and FQNNGV. The ends were cut back, 4 bases at V and 6 bases at J, with 13 bases in the middle. CDR3 length equals 15 residues. CDR3 residues: CASSSGVLSNSPLHF. CDR3 nucleotides: TGTGCCAGCAGCTCAGGGGTACTAAGTAATTCACCCCTCCACTTT.

V and J are TRBV2 and TRBJ2-5, with 9 bases lining up with TRBD2. Per germline, CDR1 SNHLY and CDR2 FYNNEI. The V and J ends lost 5 bases and 3 bases, in that order; junction bases with no gene match: 16. The length of the CDR3 is 18 residues. CDR3 coding DNA: TGTGCCAGCAGTTTCTACCCTAGCCTAGCGGGGCAAAAAGAGACCCAGTACTTC. Translating gives CASSFYPSLAGQKETQYF.

This clone was found a few times. The chain has TRBV10-1 and TRBJ1-2; possible D gene TRBD1, 6 bases. CDR1 WNHNN and CDR2 SYGVQD come from the germline V gene (reference sequence). The ends were cut back, 10 bases at V and 2 bases at J, with 17 bases in the middle. The CDR3 runs 14 residues. In DNA form, the CDR3 reads TGCGCCAAATCGGGGGGCAAGGTAAACTATGGCTACACCTTC. Protein: CAKSGGKVNYGYTF.

The chain carries TRBV10-3 and TRBJ2-7, with 7 bases aligning to TRBD1. V lost 6 bases to trimming and J lost 2 bases; unmatched junction nucleotides: 7. The CDR3 runs 14 residues. Germline V gene data show CDR1 as ENHRY and CDR2 as SYGVKD. CDR3 residues: CAISVYRGPYEQYF. The CDR3 DNA reads TGTGCCATCAGCGTATACAGGGGTCCCTACGAGCAGTACTTC.